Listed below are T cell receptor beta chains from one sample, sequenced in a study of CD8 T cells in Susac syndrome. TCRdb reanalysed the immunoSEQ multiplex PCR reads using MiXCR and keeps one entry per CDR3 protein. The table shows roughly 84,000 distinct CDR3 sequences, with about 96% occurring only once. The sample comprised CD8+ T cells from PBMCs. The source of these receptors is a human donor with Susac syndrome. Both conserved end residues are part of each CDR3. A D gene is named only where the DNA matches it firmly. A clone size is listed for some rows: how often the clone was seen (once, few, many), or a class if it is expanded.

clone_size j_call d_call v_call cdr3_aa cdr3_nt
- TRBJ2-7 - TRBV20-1 CSARDLAGTYEQYF TGCAGTGCTAGAGATCTGGCAGGGACCTACGAGCAGTACTTC
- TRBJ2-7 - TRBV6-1 CASSGPRQTYYEQYF TGTGCCAGCAGTGGACCCCGACAAACATACTACGAGCAGTACTTC
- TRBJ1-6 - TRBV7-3 CASSYSYNSPLHF TGTGCCAGTTCCTACTCCTATAATTCACCCCTCCACTTT
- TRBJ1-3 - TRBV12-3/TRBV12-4 CASSLEGGGNTIYF TGTGCCAGCAGTTTAGAGGGCGGTGGAAACACCATATATTTT
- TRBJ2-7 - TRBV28 CASSLGRLTYEQYF TGTGCCAGCAGTTTAGGCAGGCTGACCTACGAGCAGTACTTC
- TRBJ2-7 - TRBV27 CASGHRKGEQYF TGTGCCAGCGGACATCGGAAGGGGGAGCAGTACTTC
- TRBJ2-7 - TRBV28 CASSSDRKGYEQYF TGTGCCAGCAGCTCAGACAGAAAAGGCTACGAGCAGTACTTC
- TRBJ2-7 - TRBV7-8 CASSRVGEQYF TGTGCCAGCAGCCGGGTTGGAGAGCAGTACTTC
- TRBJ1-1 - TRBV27 CASKCGYELTEAFF TGTGCCAGCAAATGTGGGTACGAACTCACTGAAGCTTTCTTT
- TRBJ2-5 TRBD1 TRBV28 CASSPSGGQETQYF TGTGCCAGCAGTCCATCAGGGGGCCAAGAGACCCAGTACTTC
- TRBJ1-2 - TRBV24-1 CATSDPGAGPYGYTF TGTGCCACCAGTGACCCGGGGGCAGGGCCCTATGGCTACACCTTC
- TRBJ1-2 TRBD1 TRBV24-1 CATSDPQGSGYTF TGTGCCACCAGTGACCCACAGGGGTCTGGCTACACCTTC
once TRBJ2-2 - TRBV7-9 CASSLEATGELFF TGTGCCAGCAGCTTAGAGGCCACCGGGGAGCTGTTTTTT
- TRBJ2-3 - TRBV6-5 CASSYSIGLGTDTQYF TGTGCCAGCAGTTACTCGATAGGGTTGGGCACAGATACGCAGTATTTT
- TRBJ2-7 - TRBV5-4 CASSFRDAYEQYF TGTGCCAGCAGCTTCCGGGACGCCTACGAGCAGTACTTC
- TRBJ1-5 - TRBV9 CASSDRDLNQPQHF TGTGCCAGCAGCGACCGGGACCTAAATCAGCCCCAGCATTTT
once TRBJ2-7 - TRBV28 CASTGELGSEQYF TGTGCCAGCACTGGAGAACTCGGTAGCGAGCAGTACTTC
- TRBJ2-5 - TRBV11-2 CASSRAVGEETQYF TGTGCCAGCAGCCGAGCGGTGGGCGAAGAGACCCAGTACTTC
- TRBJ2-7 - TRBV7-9 CASSPKGGYYEQYF TGTGCCAGCAGCCCTAAGGGGGGGTACTACGAGCAGTACTTC
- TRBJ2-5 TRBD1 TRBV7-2 CASSSSRGLAHQYF TGTGCCAGCAGCTCCTCAAGGGGGCTTGCCCACCAGTACTTC
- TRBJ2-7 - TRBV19 CASTTTGGLSSYEQYF TGTGCCAGTACCACCACCGGAGGGCTAAGCTCCTACGAGCAGTACTTC
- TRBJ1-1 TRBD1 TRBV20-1 CSAGQGTTEAFF TGCAGCGCAGGACAGGGGACCACTGAAGCTTTCTTT
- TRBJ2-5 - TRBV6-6 CASSYSTVPFVTQYF TGTGCCAGCAGTTACTCGACAGTTCCTTTCGTGACCCAGTACTTC
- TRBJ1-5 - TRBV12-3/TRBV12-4 CASTLGASNQPQHF TGTGCCAGCACCCTAGGAGCCAGCAATCAGCCCCAGCATTTT
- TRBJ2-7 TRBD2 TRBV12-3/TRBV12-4 CASSLSSGQSYEQYF TGTGCCAGCAGTTTGTCTAGCGGACAATCCTACGAGCAGTACTTC
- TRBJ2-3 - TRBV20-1 CSARYFSTDTQYF TGCAGTGCTAGGTACTTTTCCACAGATACGCAGTATTTT
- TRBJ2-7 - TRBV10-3 CAITSPGTHEQYF TGTGCCATCACTTCTCCGGGAACCCACGAGCAGTACTTC
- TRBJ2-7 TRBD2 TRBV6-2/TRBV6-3 CASSIGLAGHSYEQYF TGTGCCAGCAGTATCGGACTAGCGGGACACTCCTACGAGCAGTACTTC
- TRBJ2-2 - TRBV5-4 CASSLTGTPTGELFF TGTGCCAGCAGCTTGACCGGGACCCCCACCGGGGAGCTGTTTTTT
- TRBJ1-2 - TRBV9 CASSALFLSDGYTF TGTGCCAGCAGTGCCCTTTTCCTCAGCGATGGCTACACCTTC
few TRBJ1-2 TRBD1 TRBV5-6 CASSSGTGGYGYTF TGTGCCAGCAGCTCCGGGACAGGGGGCTATGGCTACACCTTC
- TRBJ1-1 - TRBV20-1 CSARDLLPRDTEAFF TGCAGTGCTAGAGATTTACTGCCCCGGGACACTGAAGCTTTCTTT
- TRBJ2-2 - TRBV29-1 CSVRDLNVGELFF TGCAGCGTCCGGGACCTGAATGTCGGGGAGCTGTTTTTT
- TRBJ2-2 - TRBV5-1 CASSRRDREGLAGELFF TGCGCCAGCAGCCGAAGGGACAGGGAGGGACTAGCCGGGGAGCTGTTTTTT
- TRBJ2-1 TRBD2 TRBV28 CASSTSDEQFF TGTGCCAGCAGCACTAGCGATGAGCAGTTCTTC
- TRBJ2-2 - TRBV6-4 CASSVTSDTGELFF TGTGCCAGCAGTGTAACTTCCGACACCGGGGAGCTGTTTTTT
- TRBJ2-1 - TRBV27 CASSLPPANSYNEQFF TGTGCCAGCAGTCTACCCCCCGCGAACTCCTACAATGAGCAGTTCTTC
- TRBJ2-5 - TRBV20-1 CSASGLRRPGSGTLRWETQYF TGCAGTGCTAGCGGCCTAAGACGGCCAGGGAGTGGAACCCTAAGGTGGGAGACCCAGTACTTC
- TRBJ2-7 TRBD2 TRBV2 CASTGTSGTSAYEQYF TGTGCCAGCACCGGGACTAGCGGTACCAGCGCCTACGAGCAGTACTTC
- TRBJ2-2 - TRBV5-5 CASSLENSYTGELFF TGTGCCAGCAGCTTGGAAAACAGCTACACCGGGGAGCTGTTTTTT
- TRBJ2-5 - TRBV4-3 CASSQTLESGETQYF TGCGCCAGCAGCCAAACACTAGAATCAGGCGAGACCCAGTACTTC
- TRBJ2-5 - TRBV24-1 CATSSQGYETQYF TGTGCCACCAGTAGCCAGGGATACGAGACCCAGTACTTC
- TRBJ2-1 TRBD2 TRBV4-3 CASSHIAGGNDEQFF TGCGCCAGCAGCCACATAGCGGGGGGCAATGATGAGCAGTTCTTC
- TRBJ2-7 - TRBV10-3 CAISEKTGIVEQYF TGTGCCATCAGTGAGAAAACAGGGATCGTCGAGCAGTACTTC
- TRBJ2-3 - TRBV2 CASTDRTDTQYF TGTGCCAGCACCGACAGAACAGATACGCAGTATTTT